Listed below are T cell receptor beta chains from one sample, sequenced in a study of T cell clonotyping in hematopoietic cell transplantation. Assay used: immunoSEQ multiplex PCR; TCRdb lists only in-frame clones, some missing. The sample holds 9,500 to 11,000 clones, about half seen once. Sequenced material: PBMCs, taken 30 days after allogeneic stem cell transplant. The receptors were gathered from a male patient aged 45 to 59 who had an allogeneic stem cell transplant from an unrelated donor, so the T cells may come from the graft donor. Some clones in this sample may be carry-over from other donors' samples. CDR3s include the opening cysteine and the closing phenylalanine or tryptophan.

v_call	j_call	cdr3_aa
TRBV5-1	TRBJ1-1	CASSWSVNTEAFF
TRBV4-1	TRBJ1-5	CASSPTGQGNQPQHF
TRBV5-1	TRBJ2-5	CASRSLTSAQETQYF
TRBV7-8	TRBJ2-1	CASSRGLIYNEQFF
TRBV7-8	TRBJ1-2	CAGAESRLNYGYTF
TRBV20-1	TRBJ1-2	CSALKAQGVSF
TRBV30	TRBJ2-2	CAWSPGLAGGELFF
TRBV10-3	TRBJ2-7	CATQGGGRGYEQYF
TRBV4-3	TRBJ1-1	CASSQDPENTEAFF
TRBV7-9	TRBJ2-7	CASSPPGTGVSYEQYF
TRBV30	TRBJ2-7	CAWMLRQGAYEQYF
TRBV28	TRBJ2-3	CASSFPRLAFTDTQYF
TRBV6-5	TRBJ2-1	CASSYTLAANNEQFF
TRBV27	TRBJ2-3	CATGRITDTQYF
TRBV25-1	TRBJ2-5	CASSEFGVETQYF
TRBV9	TRBJ2-2	CASSVGAGRTGELFF
TRBV29-1	TRBJ1-2	CSVQGGRIYGYTF
TRBV10-3	TRBJ1-3	CAISGQTGNTGNTIYF
TRBV6-6	TRBJ1-2	CASRQTTSYGYTF
TRBV15	TRBJ1-2	CATSRERVESVGYTF
TRBV29-1	TRBJ1-2	CSVVSGQDGGPPNYGYTF
TRBV30	TRBJ2-7	CAWSPGVGTGFYEQYF
TRBV6-5	TRBJ1-1	CASSYGGTEAFF
TRBV29-1	TRBJ2-2	CSVDREGETGELFF
TRBV19	TRBJ1-1	CASSPRQDTEAFF
TRBV7-2	TRBJ2-2	CASSAQGGVMGELFF
TRBV6-5	TRBJ2-1	CASSPSTSSGNEQFF
TRBV30	TRBJ1-1	CAWSVESRPEAFF
TRBV6-6	TRBJ1-2	CASSYSVLRGYGYTF
TRBV4-3	TRBJ2-7	CASSQGGAYEQYF
TRBV11-3	TRBJ1-1	CASSLGEGTEAFF
TRBV29-1	TRBJ1-5	CSVGDTSNQPQHF
TRBV29-1	TRBJ2-7	CSVVGTGVSYEQYF
TRBV11-3	TRBJ2-2	CASSSLRGAGELFF
TRBV14	TRBJ1-1	CASSQEEWPRTEAFF